Listed below are T cell receptor beta chains from one sample, sequenced in a study of T cells in Graves' hyperthyroidism and ophthalmopathy. TCRdb re-called the multiplex PCR reads with MiXCR, one entry per CDR3 protein. The sample lists a few hundred thousand distinct CDR3 sequences; roughly a sixth were seen once. Sequences were obtained from blood. All receptors derive from a middle-aged woman with Graves' ophthalmopathy. Each CDR3 is given with its conserved first and last residue. The D gene is left open where the match is weak. Some rows have no size entry. The others give once, few or many, or a class for an expanded clone.

j_gene: TRBJ2-3; v_gene: TRBV14; abundance: many; d_gene: NA; CDR3nt: TGTGCCAGCAGCCAATACGCGCGGGAAACAGATACGCAGTATTTT; CDR3aa: CASSQYARETDTQYF
j_gene: TRBJ2-7; v_gene: TRBV5-8; abundance: many; d_gene: TRBD2; CDR3nt: TGTGCCAGCAGCTTGGCCGGAACGGGAGGGCCGTACGAGCAGTACTTC; CDR3aa: CASSLAGTGGPYEQYF
j_gene: TRBJ2-3; v_gene: TRBV10-3; abundance: many; d_gene: TRBD2; CDR3nt: TGTGCCATCAGTGATCCTGGGGGGGTCACAGATACGCAGTATTTT; CDR3aa: CAISDPGGVTDTQYF
j_gene: TRBJ1-1; v_gene: TRBV5-1; abundance: few; d_gene: NA; CDR3nt: TGCGCCAGCAGCTTGGAACTAATAGCTTTCTTT; CDR3aa: CASSLELIAFF
j_gene: TRBJ2-3; v_gene: TRBV7-8; abundance: many; d_gene: NA; CDR3nt: TGTGCCAGCAGCTTAAAAGCACCTGGCGCAGATACGCAGTATTTT; CDR3aa: CASSLKAPGADTQYF
j_gene: TRBJ2-1; v_gene: TRBV19; abundance: few; d_gene: TRBD1; CDR3nt: TGTGCCAGTAGTCTACGGACAGGCGGCAATGAGCAGTTCTTC; CDR3aa: CASSLRTGGNEQFF
j_gene: TRBJ1-1; v_gene: TRBV11-2; abundance: many; d_gene: NA; CDR3nt: TGTGCCAGCAGCCCCGGTAGTCGGGGCAACACTGAAGCTTTCTTT; CDR3aa: CASSPGSRGNTEAFF
j_gene: TRBJ2-3; v_gene: TRBV6-4; abundance: NA; d_gene: NA; CDR3nt: TGTGCCAGCAGCGAAGGGCGGAGCACAGATACGCAGTATTTT; CDR3aa: CASSEGRSTDTQYF
j_gene: TRBJ1-6; v_gene: TRBV6-1; abundance: few; d_gene: TRBD1; CDR3nt: TGTGCCAGCAGGGGACAGGGTGTAGTATCCTATAATTCACCCCTCCACTTT; CDR3aa: CASRGQGVVSYNSPLHF
j_gene: TRBJ2-1; v_gene: TRBV6-2/TRBV6-3; abundance: few; d_gene: TRBD2; CDR3nt: TGTGCCAGCAGCAAACTAGCGGGAGGGCTGGCCGATGAGCAGTTCTTC; CDR3aa: CASSKLAGGLADEQFF
j_gene: TRBJ2-1; v_gene: TRBV2; abundance: many; d_gene: TRBD1; CDR3nt: TGTGCCAGCAGTGGACAGGGATTAAACAATGAGCAGTTCTTC; CDR3aa: CASSGQGLNNEQFF
j_gene: TRBJ1-5; v_gene: TRBV2; abundance: many; d_gene: NA; CDR3nt: TGTGCCGCGGCTAGGGATAGCAATCAGCCCCAGCATTTT; CDR3aa: CAAARDSNQPQHF
j_gene: TRBJ2-3; v_gene: TRBV2; abundance: many; d_gene: NA; CDR3nt: TGTGCCAGCAGTTCGACTACAGATACGCAGTATTTT; CDR3aa: CASSSTTDTQYF
j_gene: TRBJ1-1; v_gene: TRBV6-1; abundance: NA; d_gene: NA; CDR3nt: TGTGCCAGCATGACCTTAGGCGGGATGAACACTGAAGCTTTCTTT; CDR3aa: CASMTLGGMNTEAFF
j_gene: TRBJ2-1; v_gene: TRBV6-1; abundance: once; d_gene: NA; CDR3nt: TGTGCCGGCAGTCATGATAGAGGTATCCATGAGCAGTTCTTC; CDR3aa: CAGSHDRGIHEQFF
j_gene: TRBJ1-2; v_gene: TRBV12-3/TRBV12-4; abundance: many; d_gene: NA; CDR3nt: TGTGCCAGCAGTTTAGGAGGGACAATTTACGGCTACACCTTC; CDR3aa: CASSLGGTIYGYTF
j_gene: TRBJ2-3; v_gene: TRBV7-9; abundance: NA; d_gene: NA; CDR3nt: TGTGCCAGCAGCCCGACGATAGGTACGCAGTGTTTT; CDR3aa: CASSPTIGTQCF
j_gene: TRBJ2-7; v_gene: TRBV25-1; abundance: NA; d_gene: TRBD1; CDR3nt: TGTGCCAGCGGAAAAGGGGGCGAGGACGAGCAGTACTTC; CDR3aa: CASGKGGEDEQYF
j_gene: TRBJ2-2; v_gene: TRBV11-2; abundance: many; d_gene: NA; CDR3nt: TGTGCCAGCACCCACATCTCGGGACCGAACACCGGGGAGCTGTTTTTT; CDR3aa: CASTHISGPNTGELFF
j_gene: TRBJ2-2; v_gene: TRBV2; abundance: NA; d_gene: NA; CDR3nt: TGTGCCAGCAGTTCACAGGGAAACACCGGGGAGCTGTTTTTT; CDR3aa: CASSSQGNTGELFF
j_gene: TRBJ1-1; v_gene: TRBV29-1; abundance: few; d_gene: TRBD1; CDR3nt: TGCAGCGTTGAGAGACAGGGAGGAACGGGTGAAGCTTTCTTT; CDR3aa: CSVERQGGTGEAFF
j_gene: TRBJ2-1; v_gene: TRBV15; abundance: few; d_gene: NA; CDR3nt: TGTGCCACCAGCAGAGATCGGGCAACTTACAATGAGCAGTTCTTC; CDR3aa: CATSRDRATYNEQFF
j_gene: TRBJ1-1; v_gene: TRBV11-1; abundance: many; d_gene: NA; CDR3nt: TGTGCCAGCAGTCCTAGTGGGGCATTAGCCTTCATGAACACTGAAGCTTTCTTT; CDR3aa: CASSPSGALAFMNTEAFF
j_gene: TRBJ2-7; v_gene: TRBV11-2; abundance: NA; d_gene: NA; CDR3nt: TGTGCCAGCAGCTCCATGGACTTTCCTCCCTCCTACGAGCAGTACTTC; CDR3aa: CASSSMDFPPSYEQYF
j_gene: TRBJ2-3; v_gene: TRBV27; abundance: NA; d_gene: NA; CDR3nt: TGTGCCAGCAGTTTTGATCCGGGCACAGATACGCAGTATTTT; CDR3aa: CASSFDPGTDTQYF
j_gene: TRBJ1-4; v_gene: TRBV2; abundance: many; d_gene: TRBD1; CDR3nt: TGTGCCAGCAGTTCAGACAGGGACGAAAAACTGTTTTTT; CDR3aa: CASSSDRDEKLFF
j_gene: TRBJ2-7; v_gene: TRBV28; abundance: many; d_gene: NA; CDR3nt: TGTGCCAGCCACGACTACTCAGGGGTAGACGACGAGCAGTACTTC; CDR3aa: CASHDYSGVDDEQYF
j_gene: TRBJ2-7; v_gene: TRBV6-1; abundance: many; d_gene: NA; CDR3nt: TGTGCCAGCAGTAGAACCGGGAATTCCGAGCAGTACTTC; CDR3aa: CASSRTGNSEQYF
j_gene: TRBJ1-4; v_gene: TRBV10-3; abundance: NA; d_gene: NA; CDR3nt: TGTGCCATCAGCCGCGGGACGGACAATGAAAAACTGTTTTTT; CDR3aa: CAISRGTDNEKLFF
j_gene: TRBJ1-2; v_gene: TRBV5-5; abundance: NA; d_gene: NA; CDR3nt: TGTGCCAGCAGCCCATTTACTTTCTATGGCTACACCTTC; CDR3aa: CASSPFTFYGYTF
j_gene: TRBJ1-5; v_gene: TRBV5-1; abundance: NA; d_gene: TRBD1; CDR3nt: TGCGCCAGCAGCGCCGGACAGGGATGGGCAATTAGCAATCAGCCCCAGCATTTT; CDR3aa: CASSAGQGWAISNQPQHF
j_gene: TRBJ2-7; v_gene: TRBV5-5; abundance: NA; d_gene: TRBD2; CDR3nt: TGTGCCAGCAGCATCGGACTAGTGATATCCGACTACGAGCAGTACTTC; CDR3aa: CASSIGLVISDYEQYF
j_gene: TRBJ2-7; v_gene: TRBV28; abundance: NA; d_gene: NA; CDR3nt: TGTGTCAGCAGAGAAAGAAAGGGGAGGTACGAGCAGTACTTC; CDR3aa: CVSRERKGRYEQYF
j_gene: TRBJ1-5; v_gene: TRBV2; abundance: many; d_gene: TRBD1; CDR3nt: TGTGCCAGCAGTCGACAGGGGCTCGGGGTTCAGCCCCAGCATTTT; CDR3aa: CASSRQGLGVQPQHF
j_gene: TRBJ1-5; v_gene: TRBV10-2; abundance: many; d_gene: NA; CDR3nt: TGCGCCAGCAGACAGGGACCTAGCAATCAGCCCCAGCATTTT; CDR3aa: CASRQGPSNQPQHF
j_gene: TRBJ1-2; v_gene: TRBV11-2; abundance: NA; d_gene: NA; CDR3nt: TGTGCCAGCAGCTTAAACAGTGGTGGCTACACCTTC; CDR3aa: CASSLNSGGYTF
j_gene: TRBJ2-4; v_gene: TRBV20-1; abundance: few; d_gene: TRBD2; CDR3nt: TGCAGTGCTTTTGCTAGCGGGAGGGCCCTCATGGACATTCAGTACTTC; CDR3aa: CSAFASGRALMDIQYF
j_gene: TRBJ2-7; v_gene: TRBV30; abundance: many; d_gene: NA; CDR3nt: TGTGCCTGGAAGAGGGATACGCCCTACGAGCAGTACTTC; CDR3aa: CAWKRDTPYEQYF
j_gene: TRBJ1-1; v_gene: TRBV18; abundance: NA; d_gene: TRBD1; CDR3nt: TGTGCCAGCTCACCACGGGCACAGGGGGCCGGGGGAAACACTGAAGCTTTCTTT; CDR3aa: CASSPRAQGAGGNTEAFF
j_gene: TRBJ2-1; v_gene: TRBV2; abundance: NA; d_gene: TRBD1; CDR3nt: TGTGCCAGCAGTTCGAAGGGACAGGGACCAAATGAGCAGTTCTTC; CDR3aa: CASSSKGQGPNEQFF
j_gene: TRBJ1-5; v_gene: TRBV18; abundance: many; d_gene: TRBD1; CDR3nt: TGTGCCAGCTCTGGGACAGGGCGGAATCAGCCCCAGCATTTT; CDR3aa: CASSGTGRNQPQHF
j_gene: TRBJ2-7; v_gene: TRBV29-1; abundance: NA; d_gene: NA; CDR3nt: TGCAGCGTTGAAGAGGCTCGGGGCGAGCAGTACTTC; CDR3aa: CSVEEARGEQYF
j_gene: TRBJ1-1; v_gene: TRBV6-1; abundance: many; d_gene: NA; CDR3nt: TGTGCCAGCGTGAGGTCAGCTGCCAACACTGAAGCTTTCTTT; CDR3aa: CASVRSAANTEAFF
j_gene: TRBJ2-7; v_gene: TRBV28; abundance: NA; d_gene: NA; CDR3nt: TGTGCCAGCAGTACTACGCCCCACTACGAGCAGTACTTC; CDR3aa: CASSTTPHYEQYF
j_gene: TRBJ1-1; v_gene: TRBV19; abundance: NA; d_gene: NA; CDR3nt: TGTGCCAGTAGTATAGGATATGAGGGTACTGAAGCTTTCTTT; CDR3aa: CASSIGYEGTEAFF
j_gene: TRBJ2-1; v_gene: TRBV7-9; abundance: few; d_gene: NA; CDR3nt: TGTGCCAGCACCCCGTCACGCGGGGCCAGCTCCTACAATGAGCAGTTCTTC; CDR3aa: CASTPSRGASSYNEQFF
j_gene: TRBJ2-1; v_gene: TRBV29-1; abundance: many; d_gene: NA; CDR3nt: TGCAGCGTTGTTAGCCCCTCTAGCTCCTACAATGAGCAGTTCTTC; CDR3aa: CSVVSPSSSYNEQFF
j_gene: TRBJ2-1; v_gene: TRBV7-8; abundance: many; d_gene: NA; CDR3nt: TGTGCCAGCAGCTTAGAAGGACACCCCTACAATGAGCAGTTCTTC; CDR3aa: CASSLEGHPYNEQFF
j_gene: TRBJ1-5; v_gene: TRBV24-1; abundance: many; d_gene: TRBD1; CDR3nt: TGTGCCACCAGTGAAAATGATAAGGGGGCTCAGCCCCAGCATTTT; CDR3aa: CATSENDKGAQPQHF
j_gene: TRBJ2-1; v_gene: TRBV9; abundance: many; d_gene: TRBD2; CDR3nt: TGTGCCAGCAGCGGGACGACTAGCGGATCACTCTCCTACAATGAGCAGTTCTTC; CDR3aa: CASSGTTSGSLSYNEQFF
j_gene: TRBJ2-2; v_gene: TRBV29-1; abundance: NA; d_gene: NA; CDR3nt: TGCAGCGTATACAGGTCGGGCGGGGAGCTGTTTTTT; CDR3aa: CSVYRSGGELFF
j_gene: TRBJ2-5; v_gene: TRBV5-1; abundance: many; d_gene: TRBD1; CDR3nt: TGCGCCAGCAGCTTGGAGGGGACAGGGGGGCAAGAGACCCAGTACTTC; CDR3aa: CASSLEGTGGQETQYF
j_gene: TRBJ2-5; v_gene: TRBV6-1; abundance: NA; d_gene: NA; CDR3nt: TGTGCCAGTCTTGGTCCGCGGGAGACCCAGTACTTC; CDR3aa: CASLGPRETQYF
j_gene: TRBJ2-1; v_gene: TRBV19; abundance: many; d_gene: NA; CDR3nt: TGTGCCAGTAGTAAAACAGGACTATACAATGAGCAGTTCTTC; CDR3aa: CASSKTGLYNEQFF
j_gene: TRBJ2-2; v_gene: TRBV6-5; abundance: few; d_gene: NA; CDR3nt: TGTGCCAGCAGTTACACGCAGTCTGAGCTGTTTTTT; CDR3aa: CASSYTQSELFF
j_gene: TRBJ2-6; v_gene: TRBV18; abundance: few; d_gene: TRBD2; CDR3nt: TGTGCCAGCTCACCATCTCTAGCGGGAGCCGGGGCCAACGTCCTGACTTTC; CDR3aa: CASSPSLAGAGANVLTF
j_gene: TRBJ2-5; v_gene: TRBV5-1; abundance: NA; d_gene: NA; CDR3nt: TGCGCCAGCAGCAAGTCCCTTCAGGGGTTAGAGACCCAGTACTTC; CDR3aa: CASSKSLQGLETQYF